This T cell receptor (beta chain) was found in a study of T cell clonotyping in hematopoietic cell transplantation. About the study: Recipients' pretransplant samples followed cytoreduction. General study results and limits: Few recipient clonotypes overlapped donors; over 95% were de novo at given depth.

In regard to this clone: Its specificity is not known.

Trimming left V 5 bases short and J 5 bases short, with 22 bases between. Germline CDR1 SGHVS, CDR2 FNYEAQ. The CDR3 has 16 residues. Here immunoSEQ multiplex PCR was the method, and the copy in TCRdb shows in-frame clones only, minus some. This table has nearly 5,500 clones, around 84% appearing once. Time point here: recipient sample about 28 days before transplant, after cytoreduction. Recipient blood drawn about 28 days pretransplant and days 30, 100, 180 after. The chain carries TRBV7-6 and TRBJ2-7; D is undetermined. The sample in question was peripheral blood mononuclear cells, obtained before stem cell transplant. The sequence came from a man aged 55 to 69 with acute myeloid leukemia. Some clones in this sample may be carry-over from other donors' samples. The CDR3 DNA sequence: TGTGCCAGCAGCCATGAACCGCGACGGACGATCGACGAGCAGTACTTC. Its protein is CASSHEPRRTIDEQYF.